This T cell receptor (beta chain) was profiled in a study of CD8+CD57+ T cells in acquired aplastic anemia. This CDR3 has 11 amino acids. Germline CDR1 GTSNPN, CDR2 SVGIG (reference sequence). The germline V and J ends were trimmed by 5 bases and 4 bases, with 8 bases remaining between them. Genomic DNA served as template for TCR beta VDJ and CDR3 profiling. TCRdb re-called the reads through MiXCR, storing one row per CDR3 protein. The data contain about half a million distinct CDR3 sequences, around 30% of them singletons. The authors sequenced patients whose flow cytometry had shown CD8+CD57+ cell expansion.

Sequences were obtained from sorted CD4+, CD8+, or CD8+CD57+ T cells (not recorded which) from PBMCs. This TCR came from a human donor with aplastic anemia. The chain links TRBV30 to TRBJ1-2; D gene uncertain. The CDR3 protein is CAWGRTYGYTF. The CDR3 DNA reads TGTGCCTGGGGTCGAACCTATGGCTACACCTTC.